The entry below gives a single TCR beta chain sequence along with its context. This sample was included in a study of blood T cell repertoires in COVID-19. Clones were sequenced by immunoSEQ multiplex PCR, and TCRdb holds only the in-frame ones, with some missing. The sample carries over 60,000 clones, about 88% recorded once. The receptor was derived from a woman of 80 years or more with active or convalescent COVID-19. What was sequenced was peripheral blood.

CDR3 in DNA: TGTGCCAGCAACCTAGCGGGGGGGCTCAATGAGCAGTTCTTC. This codes for CASNLAGGLNEQFF. The rearrangement joins TRBV9 to TRBJ2-1, with 12 bases lining up with TRBD2. This CDR3 region has 14 residues. Germline-derived CDR1 and CDR2 are SGDLS and YYNGEE. V was clipped by 6 bases and J by 6 bases; unmatched bases: 4.